Shown below are 29 T cell receptor beta chains from a single sample sequenced in a study of PD-L1 blockade in urothelial cancer. Specified time point: pretreatment peripheral blood. TCRdb's copy holds only in-frame clones and misses some; the assay was immunoSEQ multiplex PCR. Here the sample spans 45,000 or so clones, approximately 85% being singletons. Sequences were derived from PBMCs, sampled around atezolizumab (anti-PD-L1) treatment. These receptors were collected from a man between 45 and 60 years old with urothelial cancer.

The chain carries TRBV6-1 and TRBJ1-2; 8 bases agree with TRBD1. The CDR3 consists of 15 residues. Trimming at V came to 8 bases and at J to 0 bases, leaving 8 bases not matched to a gene. In germline, CDR1 is MNHNS, CDR2 SASEGT. The CDR3 DNA sequence: TGTGCCAGCGTGGACAGGGATTTATCTAACTATGGCTACACCTTC. This codes for CASVDRDLSNYGYTF.

The chain employs TRBV7-2 and TRBJ2-6, with 12 positions matching TRBD2. Germline trimming cut 2 bases from V and 0 bases from J; bases unmatched to any gene: 5. The CDR3 runs to 19 residues. CDR1 is SGHTA and CDR2 is FQGNSA in the germline V gene. CDR3 loop: CASSLRGLAGSSGANVLTF. Written as DNA, the CDR3 is TGTGCCAGCAGCTTACGAGGACTAGCGGGGTCCTCTGGGGCCAACGTCCTGACTTTC.

In its sample, this clone was seen once. The V call is TRBV19, the J call TRBJ1-5; maybe TRBD1 (6 bases). CDR3 length: 13 residues. Trimming removed 5 bases at V and 7 bases at J, with 12 bases between. The V gene's germline CDR1 is LNHDA and CDR2 SQIVND (reference sequence). In DNA form, the CDR3 reads TGTGCCAGTAGTTTGGACAGAGAACAGCCCCAGCATTTT. It codes for CASSLDREQPQHF.

The chain links TRBV2 to TRBJ1-2; D is undetermined. V was shortened by 8 bases and J by 3 bases, with 10 bases between the two germline ends. This CDR3 comprises 12 residues. CDR1 is SNHLY and CDR2 is FYNNEI in the germline V gene. The CDR3 region has the DNA TGTGCCAGCGGGGAGCTCTACTATGGCTACACCTTC. The encoded protein is CASGELYYGYTF. Drawing the rest from reference TRBV2 and TRBJ1-2, the complete variable domain is EPEVTQTPSHQVTQMGQEVILRCVPISNHLYFYWYRQILGQKVEFLVSFYNNEISEKSEIFDDQFSVERPDGSNFTLKIRSTKLEDSAMYFCASGELYYGYTFGSGTRLTVV.

The genes are TRBV27 and TRBJ1-2; D gene uncertain. The CDR3 has 15 amino acids. The ends were cut back, 5 bases at V and 4 bases at J, with 17 bases in the middle. Looked up from germline, CDR1 is MNHEY and CDR2 is SMNVEV (reference sequence). The CDR3 here is CASSPRMWASYGYTF. CDR3 sequence (DNA): TGTGCCAGCAGTCCAAGAATGTGGGCCTCCTATGGCTACACCTTC.

The rearrangement uses TRBV9 and TRBJ2-2, with 9 bases that match TRBD1. Unmatched junction bases numbered 4, after V lost 4 bases and J lost 0 bases. This CDR3 has 16 residues. CDR1 and CDR2 from the germline V gene are SGDLS and YYNGEE. The CDR3 sequence: CASSSRTGANTGELFF. The CDR3 region has the DNA TGTGCCAGCAGCTCTCGGACAGGGGCGAACACCGGGGAGCTGTTTTTT.

The chain recombines TRBV11-2 with TRBJ2-7, with D perhaps TRBD2 (5 bases). The germline V gene encodes CDR1 SGHAT and CDR2 FQNNGV. The CDR3 totals 15 residues. Trimming took off 1 base at V and 1 base at J, with 11 bases between the two ends. The CDR3 DNA follows: TGTGCCAGCAGCTTAGTGGCAGGCGGGTCCTACGAGCAGTACGTC. Its protein is CASSLVAGGSYEQYV.

The genes are TRBV5-1 and TRBJ2-3, with D possibly being TRBD2 (5 bases). Trimming removed 3 bases at V and 4 bases at J, with 18 bases between. The CDR3 loop spans 16 amino acids. CDR1 SGHRS and CDR2 YFSETQ come from the germline V gene. The DNA for the CDR3 is TGCGCCAGCAGCTCCCTTACTCCGGGGAGCGCAGATACGCAGTATTTT. Its protein product is CASSSLTPGSADTQYF.

This clone was detected only once. The chain is built from TRBV6-6 and TRBJ2-3, with TRBD2 as a possible D gene (5 bases). Germline assignment: CDR1 MNHNY and CDR2 SVGAGI (reference sequence). With 4 bases removed from V and 8 bases from J, the gap between germline ends came to 19 bases. This CDR3 is 15 amino acids long. The CDR3 spells CASSFERRGSGTQYF. The CDR3 DNA sequence: TGTGCCAGCAGTTTCGAACGCCGGGGATCAGGTACGCAGTATTTT.

This chain connects TRBV10-3 to TRBJ1-1; no reliable D call. This CDR3 has 14 amino acids. Germline V gene data show CDR1 as ENHRY and CDR2 as SYGVKD. V shed 6 bases and J shed 1 base, with 12 bases lying between them. CDR3 sequence reads: CAIRRTEGNTEAFF. The CDR3 coding sequence is TGTGCCATCAGGAGGACGGAGGGGAACACTGAAGCTTTCTTT.

The V call is TRBV9, the J call TRBJ1-1; unclear D gene. There are 14 residues in the CDR3. Germline CDR1 and CDR2: SGDLS and YYNGEE. The V and J ends lost 0 bases and 2 bases respectively, with 8 bases between them. This CDR3 is CASSVDPVNTEAFF. For the CDR3, the DNA is TGTGCCAGCAGCGTAGACCCGGTTAACACTGAAGCTTTCTTT. Full variable domain (remainder filled in from reference TRBV9 and TRBJ1-1): DSGVTQTPKHLITATGQRVTLRCSPRSGDLSVYWYQQSLDQGLQFLIQYYNGEERAKGNILERFSAQQFPDLHSELNLSSLELGDSALYFCASSVDPVNTEAFFGQGTRLTVV.

The sample holds a few counts of this clone. Here the CDR3 reads CSARVLYGYTF. CDR3 DNA sequence: TGCAGTGCTAGAGTTCTTTATGGCTACACCTTC. The rearrangement links TRBV20-1 to TRBJ1-2; D is ambiguous. V was cut by 1 base and J by 5 bases, with 5 bases left in between. Germline V lookup: CDR1 DFQATT, CDR2 SNEGSKA (reference sequence). CDR3 length equals 11 residues.

The chain is built from TRBV27 and TRBJ2-3, with 9 bases that match TRBD1. CDR1 and CDR2 from the germline V gene are MNHEY and SMNVEV (reference sequence). The CDR3 has 14 residues. J was trimmed by 3 bases and V by 5 bases; bases with no gene match: 3. In DNA form, the CDR3 reads TGTGCCAGCAGTCAACAGGGGGCGACAGATACGCAGTATTTT. Its protein product is CASSQQGATDTQYF.

The gene calls are TRBV19 and TRBJ2-5; 12 bases are shared with TRBD1. Germline CDR1 reads LNHDA; CDR2 reads SQIVND (reference sequence). J was trimmed by 1 base and V by 3 bases; bases with no gene match: 3. The CDR3 is made up of 16 amino acids. CDR3 sequence: CASSIGTGGTQETQYF. CDR3 sequence (DNA): TGTGCCAGTAGTATCGGGACAGGGGGCACCCAAGAGACCCAGTACTTC.

This clone has just one count. The chain combines TRBV11-3 with TRBJ2-2; possibly TRBD2 for D (5 bases). The germline V and J ends were trimmed by 4 bases and 1 base, with 10 bases remaining between them. There are 15 residues in the CDR3. Looked up from germline, CDR1 is SGHNT and CDR2 is YENEEA. The CDR3 region has the DNA TGTGCCAGCAGCTCATCACGGGGGAACACCGGGGAGCTGTTTTTT. It yields the protein CASSSSRGNTGELFF.

This chain links TRBV19 with TRBJ2-2; 8 nucleotides agree with TRBD2. This CDR3 has 14 amino acids. Germline V gene sequence: CDR1 LNHDA, CDR2 SQIVND (reference sequence). The V gene end was trimmed by 4 bases and the J gene end by 6 bases; junction bases not matched to a gene: 4. The CDR3 DNA reads as TGTGCCAGTAGTAACAACGGGAGGGCCGGGGAGCTGTTTTTT. This translates into CASSNNGRAGELFF.

V is TRBV6-6 and J is TRBJ2-1; 7 positions match TRBD2. Germline values: CDR1 MNHNY, CDR2 SVGAGI (reference sequence). The CDR3 totals 14 residues. The trim removed 7 bases at V and 9 bases at J, leaving 12 bases unmatched. CDR3 sequence: CASTRGRAASEQFF. CDR3 bases: TGTGCCAGCACCAGAGGGAGGGCCGCATCTGAGCAGTTCTTC.

The sample holds one count of this clone. The chain has TRBV7-2 and TRBJ2-3; D call uncertain. V was shortened by 5 bases and J by 5 bases, with 14 bases between the two germline ends. Per germline, CDR1 SGHTA and CDR2 FQGNSA. The CDR3 loop spans 14 amino acids. CDR3 nucleotides: TGTGCCAGCAGCAAAGCGCCTCCGGAAGATACGCAGTATTTT. Protein: CASSKAPPEDTQYF.

The rearrangement links TRBV29-1 to TRBJ1-5; D unclear. V lost 5 bases and J 5 bases, leaving 16 bases between the germline ends. Germline V lookup: CDR1 SQVTM, CDR2 ANQGSEA. The CDR3 covers 14 residues. CDR3 sequence reads: CSVTLSEVDQPQHF. The DNA for the CDR3 is TGCAGCGTTACCCTGTCGGAGGTCGATCAGCCCCAGCATTTT. The full variable domain, in which reference TRBV29-1 and TRBJ1-5 provide the parts outside the CDR3, is SAVISQKPSRDICQRGTSLTIQCQVDSQVTMMFWYRQQPGQSLTLIATANQGSEATYESGFVIDKFPISRPNLTFSTLTVSNMSPEDSSIYLCSVTLSEVDQPQHFGDGTRLSIL.

V and J are TRBV6-6 and TRBJ2-4; D not certain. V lost 8 bases, J lost 0 bases, and 8 bases lay in between. From germline, CDR1 is MNHNY and CDR2 SVGAGI (reference sequence). This CDR3 has 13 residues. CDR3 coding DNA: TGTGCCAGCCGGGTTCTAGCCAAAAACATTCAGTACTTC. Translating gives CASRVLAKNIQYF.

The count of this clone is one. The rearrangement links TRBV6-1 to TRBJ2-3; unclear D gene. V was shortened by 4 bases and J by 0 bases, with 5 bases between the two germline ends. The CDR3 extends over 13 amino acids. Germline-derived CDR1 and CDR2 are MNHNS and SASEGT. The CDR3 nucleotides read TGTGCCAGCAGTGTCCTTAGCACAGATACGCAGTATTTT. Amino acids: CASSVLSTDTQYF.

The table lists this clone with a few counts. The genes are TRBV18 and TRBJ2-3; 8 nucleotides agree with TRBD2. V lost 0 bases, J lost 1 base, and 3 bases stayed unmatched. From germline, CDR1 is KGHSH and CDR2 LQKENI. This CDR3 has 16 amino acids. CDR3 loop: CASSPPMRGGTDTQYF. For the CDR3, the DNA is TGTGCCAGCTCACCACCGATGCGGGGGGGCACAGATACGCAGTATTTT.

The V call is TRBV5-5, the J call TRBJ2-2, with TRBD2 matching over 10 bases. With 4 bases clipped from V and 1 base from J, the junction kept 1 base outside the gene matches. Germline assignment: CDR1 SGHKS and CDR2 YYEKEE (reference sequence). The CDR3 is 15 amino acids. CDR3 residues: CASSRTSGNTGELFF. The CDR3 nucleotides are TGTGCCAGCAGCCGGACTAGCGGGAACACCGGGGAGCTGTTTTTT.

This chain uses TRBV5-5 with TRBJ2-6; tentative D call: TRBD1 (6 bases). Per germline, CDR1 SGHKS and CDR2 YYEKEE (reference sequence). The CDR3 contains 15 residues. Trimming pared 2 bases from V and 2 bases from J, leaving 8 bases between. CDR3 in DNA: TGTGCCAGCAGCTTCCGGACAGCTGGGGCCAACGTCCTGACTTTC. Translated: CASSFRTAGANVLTF.

The rearrangement uses TRBV6-1 and TRBJ2-7; no reliable D call. The CDR3 extends over 10 amino acids. In germline, CDR1 is MNHNS, CDR2 SASEGT. V was pared by 7 bases and J by 4 bases, with 5 bases between. The CDR3 DNA is TGTGCCAGCAACCGGTACGAGCAGTACTTC. Protein sequence: CASNRYEQYF.

The J gene is TRBJ2-5, the V gene TRBV11-3; weak D call: TRBD1 (5 bases). Germline lookup yields CDR1 SGHNT and CDR2 YENEEA. The CDR3 spans 14 residues. The V end was cut by 1 base, the J end by 5 bases, with 11 bases between. The DNA of the CDR3 is TGTGCCAGCAGCTTAGCGGTGGGGCCTGAGACCCAGTACTTC. Protein sequence: CASSLAVGPETQYF.

The chain uses TRBV6-4 and TRBJ2-1; 12 bases map to TRBD2. From germline, CDR1 is MRHNA and CDR2 SNTAGT. CDR3 length: 16 amino acids. J was trimmed by 8 bases and V by 2 bases; bases with no gene match: 7. CDR3 nucleotides: TGTGCCAGCAGTGACCAGACTAGCGGGAGTTTTCATGAGCAGTTCTTC. It yields the protein CASSDQTSGSFHEQFF.

The CDR3 reads CASSLVGTGNYGYTF. The DNA of the CDR3 is TGTGCCAGCAGCTTAGTTGGGACAGGAAACTATGGCTACACCTTC. The chain recombines TRBV7-9 with TRBJ1-2; 8 bases match TRBD1. CDR1 SEHNR and CDR2 FQNEAQ come from the germline V gene (reference sequence). This CDR3 is built from 15 residues. The ends lost 1 base at V and 2 bases at J; junction bases unmatched: 3. The variable domain in full, completed from reference TRBV7-9 and TRBJ1-2, reads DTGVSQNPRHKITKRGQNVTFRCDPISEHNRLYWYRQTLGQGPEFLTYFQNEAQLEKSRLLSDRFSAERPKGSFSTLEIQRTEQGDSAMYLCASSLVGTGNYGYTFGSGTRLTVV.

This clone has just one count. This rearrangement joins TRBV5-1 to TRBJ1-2; D is ambiguous. The CDR3 covers 15 residues. In germline, CDR1 is SGHRS, CDR2 YFSETQ. The germline V and J ends were trimmed by 0 bases and 1 base, with 10 bases remaining between them. The CDR3 DNA follows: TGCGCCAGCAGCTTGGGTTCACAGCTTAACTATGGCTACACCTTC. This encodes CASSLGSQLNYGYTF.